The text below deals with one TCR beta chain. This specimen belongs to a study of control samples from healthy donors and cancer patients. TCRdb's copy holds only in-frame clones and misses some; the assay was immunoSEQ multiplex PCR. The profile shows 75,000 to 100,000 clones, 80% to 95% of them singletons. Germline V lookup: CDR1 SGHDN, CDR2 FVKESK. V gave up 0 bases and J gave up 0 bases, with 8 bases separating them. This CDR3 is 16 amino acids long. Sequencing used blood. This receptor was identified in a human donor in good health. The donor label of this sample is uncertain. The rearrangement joins TRBV14 to TRBJ1-4; no definite D call. CDR3 sequence: CASSQDVSSTNEKLFF. The CDR3 coding sequence is TGTGCCAGCAGCCAAGATGTCTCTTCAACTAATGAAAAACTGTTTTTT.